This T cell receptor (beta chain) appears in the sequencing data of a study of CD8+ T cells in alopecia areata. Across the study: For the treated group, dosing was oral tofacitinib at 5 to 10 mg twice daily.

This clone was recorded many times. The authors extracted RNA and reverse transcribed it into cDNA as the sequencing template. The assay was immunoSEQ multiplex PCR, and TCRdb's table has in-frame clones only and misses some. The sample includes fewer than 250,000 clones, approximately 38% of them seen just once. Trimming at V came to 2 bases and at J to 2 bases, leaving 1 base not matched to a gene. The CDR3 length is 14 residues. CDR1 and CDR2 (germline): SEHNR, FQNEAQ (reference sequence). Treatment: oral pan-JAK inhibitor, 5-10 mg twice daily. The chain recombines TRBV7-9 with TRBJ2-5; TRBD2 agrees at 8 bases. The TCR originated in a human donor with alopecia areata. Sequencing was performed on CD4+ T cells sorted from blood, taken at week 34, from a patient treated with tofacitinib. The CDR3 sequence: CASSLTSGQETQYF. In DNA form, the CDR3 reads TGTGCCAGCAGCTTAACTAGCGGACAAGAGACCCAGTACTTC.